This TCR beta chain was documented in a study of shared clonotypes between healthy human individuals. Study background: Donor composition was a couple of women and three men, aged 18 to 49.

Study-wide results and caveats: Expectations were that clonotype sharing among donors would be affected by sequencing depth.

Regarding this clone: What it binds is not known.

Germline V gene lookup returns CDR1 MDHEN and CDR2 SYDVKM. V was pared by 5 bases and J by 10 bases, with 11 bases of the junction left unmatched. The CDR3 extends over 16 amino acids. Everyone who donated was a Caucasian adult who lived in Nashville, Tennessee. It was at deep level that the assay was run. TCRdb's table, derived via immunoSEQ multiplex PCR, lists solely in-frame clones and lacks some. Among about 510,000 clones listed, 60% to 80% were seen once. The chain joins TRBV28 to TRBJ2-3, with TRBD2 identical over 14 bases. The sequenced sample was PBMCs. The receptor was isolated from a middle-aged woman in good health. Some clones in this sample may be carry-over from other donors' samples. The DNA of the CDR3 is TGTGCCAGCAGTAAGACTAGCGGGAGGGCCTCCGTAGCGCAGTATTTT. Encoded protein: CASSKTSGRASVAQYF.